This is a list of T cell receptor beta chains from one sample in a study of cytomegalovirus exposure and HLA in healthy donors. Sequencing was performed with immunoSEQ multiplex PCR; in TCRdb, only in-frame clones are kept and a portion is missing. In the table there are about 140,000 clones, around 84% of which are singletons. The specimen was PBMCs. The receptors shown here come from a man aged 50 to 60 in good health and CMV-seronegative. Both conserved end residues are part of each CDR3. D genes are given only for firm matches. Expanded clones get a size class; other rows say once, few or many, or leave the size out.

.,TRBJ1-1,11,TRBV30,.,CAWNRNTEAFF,TGTGCCTGGAACAGGAACACTGAAGCTTTCTTT
.,TRBJ1-5,17,TRBV4-1,.,CASSQGFGQTLNQPQHF,TGCGCCAGCAGCCAAGGGTTTGGACAGACCCTCAATCAGCCCCAGCATTTT
.,TRBJ2-2,16,TRBV19,few,CASSYLPGKGTGELFF,TGTGCCAGTAGTTACCTTCCGGGGAAGGGCACCGGGGAGCTGTTTTTT
TRBD1,TRBJ2-1,17,TRBV7-8,once,CASSFRLRDRGKYEQFF,TGTGCCAGCAGCTTTAGGCTCCGGGACAGGGGTAAATATGAGCAGTTCTTC
TRBD2,TRBJ2-1,18,TRBV9,.,CASSVHLAGRGSYNEQFF,TGTGCCAGCAGCGTACACCTAGCGGGCCGGGGCTCCTACAATGAGCAGTTCTTC
.,TRBJ2-7,12,TRBV27,.,CASSLSGYEQYF,TGTGCCAGCAGTTTATCCGGTTACGAGCAGTACTTC
TRBD1,TRBJ2-7,15,TRBV5-8,.,CASSRFGTGDYEQYF,TGTGCCAGCAGCCGGTTCGGGACAGGGGACTACGAGCAGTACTTC
TRBD2,TRBJ2-1,16,TRBV7-6,once,CASSSRTSGSYNEQFF,TGTGCCAGCAGCTCCCGGACTAGCGGGTCTTACAATGAGCAGTTCTTC
.,TRBJ1-1,13,TRBV27,.,CASSLALNTEAFF,TGTGCCAGCAGTTTGGCCCTGAACACTGAAGCTTTCTTT
TRBD1,TRBJ1-3,16,TRBV2,.,CASSKRTGNGGNTIYF,TGTGCCAGCTCAAAGCGGACAGGGAATGGTGGAAACACCATATATTTT
TRBD1,TRBJ1-2,17,TRBV19,.,CASSKVRGKSFNYGYTF,TGTGCCAGTAGTAAAGTCAGGGGGAAGAGTTTTAACTATGGCTACACCTTC
.,TRBJ1-3,17,TRBV5-4,.,CASSWAGARGSGNTIYF,TGTGCCAGCAGCTGGGCGGGGGCTCGAGGCTCTGGAAACACCATATATTTT
.,TRBJ1-1,11,TRBV25-1,.,CASRGLAEAFF,TGTGCCAGCAGGGGACTCGCTGAAGCTTTCTTT
.,TRBJ2-1,16,TRBV4-1,.,CASSPSPSPGENEQFF,TGCGCCAGCAGCCCCTCCCCCTCTCCTGGGGAGAATGAGCAGTTCTTC
TRBD1,TRBJ1-5,16,TRBV7-9,.,CASSPLEGQGYQPQHF,TGTGCCAGCAGCCCCCTGGAGGGACAGGGGTATCAGCCCCAGCATTTT